This is a list of T cell receptor beta chains from one sample in a study of cytomegalovirus exposure and HLA in healthy donors. Repertoires were generated with immunoSEQ multiplex PCR, while TCRdb's copy carries only in-frame clones and drops some. The data contain around 94,000 clones, roughly 95% of them seen just once; the ten biggest clones take up 0.85% to 0.95%. Sequenced sample: PBMCs. The receptor set was obtained from a woman aged 18-29 years in good health and CMV-seronegative. The CDR3 runs from the conserved cysteine through the conserved F or W. The D gene is left open where the match is weak. Expanded clones are given a class, and other clones once, few, many or no size at all.

D	V	length	size	J	DNA	CDR3
TRBD1	TRBV5-1	14	NA	TRBJ2-7	TGCGCCAGCAGGGGGGCCCAGGGGGCGTACGAGCAGTACTTC	CASRGAQGAYEQYF
NA	TRBV9	14	NA	TRBJ2-5	TGTGCCAGCAGCGTAGAAGGAGGGGGCGATACCCAGTACTTC	CASSVEGGGDTQYF
NA	TRBV5-6	14	NA	TRBJ2-5	TGTGCCAGCAGCTTGAGGCAGGCTAAAGAGACCCAGTACTTC	CASSLRQAKETQYF
NA	TRBV6-5	14	NA	TRBJ1-1	TGTGCCAGCACCGCCGGAGGGGTGAACACTGAAGCTTTCTTT	CASTAGGVNTEAFF
NA	TRBV6-5	12	NA	TRBJ1-2	TGTGCCAGCTCCCCAGGGGCTGCTGGCTACACCTTC	CASSPGAAGYTF
TRBD1	TRBV4-1	15	NA	TRBJ1-5	TGCGCCAGCAGCCAAGGGACAGGGTCATTGCAGCCCCAGCATTTT	CASSQGTGSLQPQHF
NA	TRBV6-1	11	NA	TRBJ1-2	TGTGCCAGCAGTAACAGGGATGGCTACACCTTC	CASSNRDGYTF
TRBD1	TRBV6-1	15	NA	TRBJ1-1	TGTGCCAGCAACCGCGGAGAGGGGGCGCGTACTGAAGCTTTCTTT	CASNRGEGARTEAFF
NA	TRBV5-1	14	NA	TRBJ2-7	TGCGCCAGCAGCCCGGACACCCACCTTTACGAGCAGTACTTC	CASSPDTHLYEQYF
NA	TRBV4-1	14	NA	TRBJ2-5	TGCGCCAGCAGCCTAGGGAGAGCGGGAGAGACCCAGTACTTC	CASSLGRAGETQYF
NA	TRBV5-8	14	NA	TRBJ2-1	TGTGCCAGCAGCGCCAGGGGGGTCTACAATGAGCAGTTCTTC	CASSARGVYNEQFF
NA	TRBV18	14	NA	TRBJ1-2	TGTGCCAGCTCCCACTCACGACAAAACAAAGGCTACACCTTC	CASSHSRQNKGYTF
NA	TRBV15	15	NA	TRBJ2-7	TGTGCCACCAGCAGAGAGGCGGGAAGGATCTACGAGCAGTACTTC	CATSREAGRIYEQYF
NA	TRBV7-2	15	NA	TRBJ2-5	TGTGCCAGCAGGAAAGAAAGTAGTGATATGGAGACCCAGTACTTC	CASRKESSDMETQYF
NA	TRBV12-5	12	NA	TRBJ1-5	TGTGCTAGTGTTCCAGGGGATCAGCCCCAGCATTTT	CASVPGDQPQHF
TRBD1	TRBV7-9	15	NA	TRBJ1-5	TGTGCCAGCAGCTTAGGGACAGGGGAGAATCAGCCCCAGCATTTT	CASSLGTGENQPQHF
NA	TRBV7-3	13	NA	TRBJ2-5	TGTGCCAGCAGCTACCTAGGTGCAGAGACCCAGTACTTC	CASSYLGAETQYF
TRBD1	TRBV6-6	14	NA	TRBJ1-2	TGTGCCAGCAGACCAGCCCGACAGGGCTATGGCTACACCTTC	CASRPARQGYGYTF
NA	TRBV4-3	15	NA	TRBJ2-5	TGCGCCAGCAGCCAAGAGGGCAGCATCCAAGAGACCCAGTACTTC	CASSQEGSIQETQYF
TRBD2	TRBV4-1	21	NA	TRBJ2-1	TGCGCCAGCAGCCAAGAACCTCCGGGACTAGCGGGGGTCAGACTCTACAATGAGCAGTTCTTC	CASSQEPPGLAGVRLYNEQFF
TRBD2	TRBV7-9	16	NA	TRBJ2-2	TGTGCCAGCAGCCAGACTAGCGGGGGGTCAACCGGGGAGCTGTTTTTT	CASSQTSGGSTGELFF
TRBD1	TRBV4-1	16	NA	TRBJ1-1	TGCGCCAGCAGCCAACGGGACAGGGCCCTGAACACTGAAGCTTTCTTT	CASSQRDRALNTEAFF
NA	TRBV6-5	13	NA	TRBJ2-7	TGTGCCACCTCCACTGTGCGGTCCTACGAGCAGTACTTC	CATSTVRSYEQYF
NA	TRBV5-1	16	NA	TRBJ2-5	TGCGCCAGCAGCTTGGTTGGTGCGGCACGGGGAGAGACCCAGTACTTC	CASSLVGAARGETQYF
NA	TRBV6-5	13	NA	TRBJ1-1	TGTGCCAGCCAAAGGACAGCGAACACTGAAGCTTTCTTT	CASQRTANTEAFF
NA	TRBV5-4	13	NA	TRBJ1-1	TGTGCCAGCAGACTCAGACAGAACACTGAAGCTTTCTTT	CASRLRQNTEAFF
NA	TRBV13	13	NA	TRBJ1-1	TGTGCCAGCAGCCCCCCTTCTCGGGGGGAAGCTTTCTTT	CASSPPSRGEAFF
TRBD1	TRBV29-1	14	NA	TRBJ1-2	TGCAGCGTTCCCGTGGACAGGGGAGGGTATGGCTACACCTTC	CSVPVDRGGYGYTF
NA	TRBV6-5	16	NA	TRBJ2-3	TGTGCCAGCAGTTATGCGGGGCGGACTCGCACAGATACGCAGTATTTT	CASSYAGRTRTDTQYF
NA	TRBV9	14	NA	TRBJ1-2	TGTGCCAGCAGCGTAGGCGGAGGCGTCTATGGCTACACCTTC	CASSVGGGVYGYTF
TRBD2	TRBV27	17	NA	TRBJ2-2	TGTGCCAGCAGTTTTGGGAGCGGGAACGGTTGGACCGGGGAGCTGTTTTTT	CASSFGSGNGWTGELFF
NA	TRBV5-6	16	NA	TRBJ1-4	TGTGCCAGCAGCGCGGGGGGGATTGCAACTAATGAAAAACTGTTTTTT	CASSAGGIATNEKLFF
TRBD1	TRBV9	18	NA	TRBJ1-2	TGTGCCAGCAGCGTAGGGGCTGAACCCGGGACAGGACGTTATGGCTACACCTTC	CASSVGAEPGTGRYGYTF
NA	TRBV19	15	NA	TRBJ2-2	TGTGCCACTACGCGGGACCGACGCTTTCACGGGGAGCTGTTTTTT	CATTRDRRFHGELFF
NA	TRBV10-1	14	NA	TRBJ1-1	TGCGCCAGCATCTTCAACAGGGATCACACTGAAGCTTTCTTT	CASIFNRDHTEAFF
TRBD1	TRBV11-3	19	NA	TRBJ1-2	TGTGCCAGCAGCTTAGTGATGGGACAGGGGTACGAAACTGGGTGCGGCTACACCTTC	CASSLVMGQGYETGCGYTF
TRBD1	TRBV5-4	15	NA	TRBJ1-4	TGTGCCAGCAGCGAAATGACAGGGGCAAATGAAAAACTGTTTTTT	CASSEMTGANEKLFF
TRBD1	TRBV5-1	14	NA	TRBJ2-7	TGCGCCAGCAGCATGGGACAGGGGGGTAACGAGCAGTACTTC	CASSMGQGGNEQYF
NA	TRBV7-2	13	NA	TRBJ1-2	TGTGCCAGCAGTCTAGAAAGGGGCTATGGCTACACCTTC	CASSLERGYGYTF
NA	TRBV9	14	NA	TRBJ2-7	TGTGCCAGCAGCGAAGCAGGGGAAGCCTACGAGCAGTACTTC	CASSEAGEAYEQYF
NA	TRBV27	13	once	TRBJ1-1	TGTGCCAGCAGTTACACAGGGTTCACTGAAGCTTTCTTT	CASSYTGFTEAFF
TRBD1	TRBV5-4	15	NA	TRBJ1-2	TGTGCCAGCAGCTCGCAGACAGGGGGTAACTATGGCTACACCTTC	CASSSQTGGNYGYTF
TRBD1	TRBV29-1	15	NA	TRBJ2-1	TGCAGCGTTGAAGATAAGGGGACAGGGGGTAATGAGCAGTTCTTC	CSVEDKGTGGNEQFF
TRBD2	TRBV7-9	16	NA	TRBJ2-2	TGTGCCAGCAGCCCTACTAGCGGGAGAGGGACCGGGGAGCTGTTTTTT	CASSPTSGRGTGELFF